These T cell receptor beta chains were read from a single sample in a study of blood T cell repertoires in COVID-19. Assay used: immunoSEQ multiplex PCR; TCRdb lists only in-frame clones, some missing. The sample consists of approximately 340,000 clones, roughly nine tenths of them appearing once. Sequencing was carried out using PBMCs or T cells enriched from blood (not recorded which). The receptors stem from a middle-aged woman who had been exposed to COVID-19. Each CDR3 is given with its conserved first and last residue. A D gene is named only where the DNA matches it firmly. Not every row has a clone size; where given, it reads once, few, many or a size class.

J: TRBJ2-7
V: TRBV27
size: -
D: TRBD1
CDR3: CASREKPGQGNYEQYF
DNA: TGTGCCAGCCGAGAAAAACCGGGACAGGGTAACTACGAGCAGTACTTC

J: TRBJ2-7
V: TRBV3-1/TRBV3-2
size: -
D: -
CDR3: CASSQDQVGEQYF
DNA: TGTGCCAGCAGCCAAGATCAGGTAGGCGAGCAGTACTTC

J: TRBJ1-2
V: TRBV25-1
size: -
D: -
CDR3: CASRGLSYGYTF
DNA: TGTGCCAGCAGAGGACTAAGCTATGGCTACACCTTC

J: TRBJ2-1
V: TRBV9
size: -
D: TRBD2
CDR3: CASSVFAGGPGGNEQFF
DNA: TGTGCCAGCAGCGTTTTCGCGGGGGGGCCTGGGGGCAATGAGCAGTTCTTC

J: TRBJ2-3
V: TRBV7-2
size: -
D: -
CDR3: CASSQNTDTQYF
DNA: TGTGCCAGCAGTCAGAACACAGATACGCAGTATTTT

J: TRBJ1-1
V: TRBV18
size: -
D: TRBD1
CDR3: CASSPTGEKGEAFF
DNA: TGTGCCAGCTCACCGACAGGGGAAAAGGGTGAAGCTTTCTTT

J: TRBJ1-2
V: TRBV2
size: -
D: TRBD1
CDR3: CASRQGDGYTF
DNA: TGTGCCAGCAGACAGGGGGATGGCTACACCTTC

J: TRBJ1-4
V: TRBV12-5
size: -
D: TRBD1
CDR3: CASAAGQGYEKLFF
DNA: TGTGCTAGTGCGGCGGGACAGGGCTATGAAAAACTGTTTTTT

J: TRBJ1-2
V: TRBV11-2
size: -
D: TRBD1
CDR3: CASRRQGLSYGYTF
DNA: TGTGCCAGCAGAAGACAGGGGTTAAGCTATGGCTACACCTTC

J: TRBJ1-3
V: TRBV7-6
size: -
D: -
CDR3: CASSLAGRQEAGNTIYF
DNA: TGTGCCAGCAGCTTAGCAGGACGTCAGGAGGCTGGAAACACCATATATTTT

J: TRBJ2-7
V: TRBV5-1
size: -
D: -
CDR3: CASSSDWREQYF
DNA: TGCGCCAGCAGCTCGGACTGGCGCGAGCAGTACTTC

J: TRBJ1-1
V: TRBV27
size: -
D: -
CDR3: CASSLNEVNTEAFF
DNA: TGTGCCAGCAGTTTGAACGAGGTCAACACTGAAGCTTTCTTT

J: TRBJ2-5
V: TRBV9
size: -
D: -
CDR3: CASSVSGPDWETQYF
DNA: TGTGCCAGCAGCGTTTCCGGCCCCGACTGGGAGACCCAGTACTTC

J: TRBJ1-1
V: TRBV2
size: -
D: -
CDR3: CASSGAGRAFF
DNA: TGTGCCAGCAGTGGAGCAGGGAGGGCTTTCTTT

J: TRBJ2-5
V: TRBV18
size: -
D: TRBD1
CDR3: CASSPGQQETQYF
DNA: TGTGCCAGCTCGCCGGGACAGCAAGAGACCCAGTACTTC

J: TRBJ1-2
V: TRBV5-5
size: -
D: TRBD1
CDR3: CASSPPGGADYGYTF
DNA: TGTGCCAGCAGCCCACCAGGGGGCGCGGACTATGGCTACACCTTC

J: TRBJ2-2
V: TRBV24-1
size: -
D: TRBD2
CDR3: CATSDVTSGRTGELFF
DNA: TGTGCCACCAGTGATGTGACTAGCGGGAGGACCGGGGAGCTGTTTTTT

J: TRBJ1-4
V: TRBV2
size: -
D: TRBD1
CDR3: CASSAGQGGAKKLFF
DNA: TGTGCCAGCAGTGCAGGACAGGGAGGGGCGAAAAAACTGTTTTTT

J: TRBJ1-2
V: TRBV24-1
size: once
D: TRBD1
CDR3: CATSDYRGTGYGYTF
DNA: TGTGCCACCAGTGATTACAGGGGTACGGGCTATGGCTACACCTTC

J: TRBJ2-1
V: TRBV5-4
size: -
D: TRBD2
CDR3: CASSNLAGGGNEQFF
DNA: TGTGCCAGCAGCAACCTAGCGGGCGGGGGCAATGAGCAGTTCTTC

J: TRBJ2-2
V: TRBV18
size: -
D: TRBD1
CDR3: CASSYDRGSGELFF
DNA: TGTGCCAGCTCATACGACAGGGGGTCCGGGGAGCTGTTTTTT

J: TRBJ2-3
V: TRBV7-6
size: -
D: -
CDR3: CASSSPGGTQYF
DNA: TGTGCCAGCAGCTCTCCTGGAGGTACGCAGTATTTT

J: TRBJ2-1
V: TRBV7-3
size: -
D: TRBD2
CDR3: CASSGAASGITEQFF
DNA: TGTGCCAGCAGCGGAGCGGCTAGCGGGATAACTGAGCAGTTCTTC

J: TRBJ1-3
V: TRBV12-3/TRBV12-4
size: -
D: -
CDR3: CASSLNRGNTIYF
DNA: TGTGCCAGCAGCCTCAACAGGGGAAACACCATATATTTT

J: TRBJ2-1
V: TRBV18
size: -
D: -
CDR3: CASSPPGYNEQFF
DNA: TGTGCCAGCTCACCACCCGGCTACAATGAGCAGTTCTTC

J: TRBJ1-1
V: TRBV7-9
size: -
D: -
CDR3: CASSLGTFNTEAFF
DNA: TGTGCCAGCAGCCTCGGGACATTTAACACTGAAGCTTTCTTT

J: TRBJ1-1
V: TRBV5-4
size: -
D: -
CDR3: CASSSGYRTSNTEAFF
DNA: TGTGCCAGCAGCAGCGGGTATAGAACTTCGAACACTGAAGCTTTCTTT

J: TRBJ2-7
V: TRBV27
size: -
D: -
CDR3: CASRDWSSYEQYF
DNA: TGTGCCAGCCGGGACTGGAGCTCCTACGAGCAGTACTTC

J: TRBJ1-2
V: TRBV19
size: -
D: -
CDR3: CASPAPRDGYTF
DNA: TGTGCCAGCCCGGCACCCAGGGATGGCTACACCTTC

J: TRBJ2-3
V: TRBV5-1
size: -
D: -
CDR3: CASSVPTDTQYF
DNA: TGCGCCAGCAGCGTCCCTACAGATACGCAGTATTTT

J: TRBJ2-2
V: TRBV10-1
size: -
D: TRBD2
CDR3: CASSEAHPGLASTGELFF
DNA: TGCGCCAGCAGTGAAGCCCATCCGGGACTAGCGTCAACCGGGGAGCTGTTTTTT

J: TRBJ2-1
V: TRBV10-1
size: once
D: TRBD2
CDR3: CASSEKRGPSYNEQFF
DNA: TGCGCCAGCAGTGAGAAGCGGGGACCCTCCTACAATGAGCAGTTCTTC

J: TRBJ1-4
V: TRBV5-4
size: -
D: TRBD1
CDR3: CASSSGQGTGEKLFF
DNA: TGTGCCAGCAGCTCTGGACAGGGGACTGGTGAAAAACTGTTTTTT

J: TRBJ1-1
V: TRBV7-2
size: -
D: -
CDR3: CASSLLRANTEAFF
DNA: TGTGCCAGCAGCTTACTCAGGGCGAACACTGAAGCTTTCTTT

J: TRBJ1-2
V: TRBV27
size: -
D: -
CDR3: CASRDPGYGYTF
DNA: TGTGCCAGCAGAGACCCGGGATATGGCTACACCTTC

J: TRBJ1-4
V: TRBV10-1
size: -
D: TRBD1
CDR3: CASPYSGGAGEKLFF
DNA: TGCGCCAGCCCTTACTCAGGGGGCGCCGGTGAAAAACTGTTTTTT

J: TRBJ1-2
V: TRBV29-1
size: -
D: -
CDR3: CSVYRVNNYGYTF
DNA: TGCAGCGTCTACAGGGTTAATAACTATGGCTACACCTTC

J: TRBJ2-1
V: TRBV5-5
size: -
D: TRBD2
CDR3: CASSHTSGEQFF
DNA: TGTGCCAGCAGCCATACTAGCGGTGAGCAGTTCTTC

J: TRBJ2-7
V: TRBV6-4
size: once
D: TRBD1
CDR3: CASTWDRYEQYF
DNA: TGTGCCAGCACCTGGGACAGATACGAGCAGTACTTC

J: TRBJ1-2
V: TRBV9
size: -
D: -
CDR3: CASRPGSGRTGYTF
DNA: TGTGCCAGCAGGCCGGGGTCAGGGAGGACGGGCTACACCTTC

J: TRBJ2-3
V: TRBV10-1
size: -
D: -
CDR3: CASSVGTAGPDTQYF
DNA: TGCGCCAGCAGTGTCGGGACAGCGGGTCCAGATACGCAGTATTTT

J: TRBJ1-5
V: TRBV12-5
size: -
D: TRBD1
CDR3: CASGGTGGLTQHF
DNA: TGTGCTAGTGGTGGGACAGGGGGTTTGACCCAGCATTTT

J: TRBJ1-1
V: TRBV6-2/TRBV6-3
size: -
D: -
CDR3: CASSLTVNTEAFF
DNA: TGTGCCAGCAGTTTAACGGTGAACACTGAAGCTTTCTTT

J: TRBJ1-2
V: TRBV5-4
size: -
D: -
CDR3: CASSPTPGANYGYTF
DNA: TGTGCCAGCAGCCCGACTCCCGGTGCTAACTATGGCTACACCTTC